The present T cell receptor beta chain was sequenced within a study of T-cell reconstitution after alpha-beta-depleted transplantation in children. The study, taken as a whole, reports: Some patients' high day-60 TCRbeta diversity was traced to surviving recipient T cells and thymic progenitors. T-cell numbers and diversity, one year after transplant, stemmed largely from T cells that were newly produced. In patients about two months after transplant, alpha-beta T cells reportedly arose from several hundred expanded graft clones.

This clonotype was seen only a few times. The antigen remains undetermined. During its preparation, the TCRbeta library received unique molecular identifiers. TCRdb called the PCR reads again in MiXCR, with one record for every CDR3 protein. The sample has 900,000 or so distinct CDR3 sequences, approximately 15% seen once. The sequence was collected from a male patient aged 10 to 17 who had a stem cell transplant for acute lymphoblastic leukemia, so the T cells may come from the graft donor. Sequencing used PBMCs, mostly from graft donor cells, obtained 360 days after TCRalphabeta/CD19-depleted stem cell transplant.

The CDR3 is CSARQGPTYEQYF. The CDR3 nucleotides read TGCAGTGCTAGACAGGGACCGACCTACGAGCAGTACTTC. The gene calls are TRBV20-1 and TRBJ2-7, with D perhaps TRBD1 or TRBD2 (5 bases each). CDR3 length: 13 amino acids. Trimming shortened V by 2 bases and J by 2 bases, and 10 bases separated the two germline ends. CDR1 is DFQATT, CDR2 SNEGSKA, per germline (reference sequence).